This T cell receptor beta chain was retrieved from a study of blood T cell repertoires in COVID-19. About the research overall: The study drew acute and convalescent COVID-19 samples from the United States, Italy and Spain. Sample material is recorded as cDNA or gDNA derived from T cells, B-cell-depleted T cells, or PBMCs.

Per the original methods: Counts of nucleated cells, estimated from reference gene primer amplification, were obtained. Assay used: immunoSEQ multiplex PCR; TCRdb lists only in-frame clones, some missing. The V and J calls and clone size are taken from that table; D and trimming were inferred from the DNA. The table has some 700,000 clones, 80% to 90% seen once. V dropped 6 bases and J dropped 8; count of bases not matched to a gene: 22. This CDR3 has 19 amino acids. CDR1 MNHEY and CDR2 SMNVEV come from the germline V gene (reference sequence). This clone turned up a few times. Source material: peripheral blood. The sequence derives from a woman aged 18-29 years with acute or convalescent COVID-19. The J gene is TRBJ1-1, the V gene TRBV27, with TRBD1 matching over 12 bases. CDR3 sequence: CASRLGQGAPVNVGEEAFF. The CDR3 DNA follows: TGTGCCAGCAGGTTGGGACAGGGGGCCCCTGTGAATGTAGGGGAGGAAGCTTTCTTT.